This T cell receptor beta chain was recovered during a study of human T cells and chemical hapten exposure. This clonotype has at least ten counts. Its antigen is unknown. With V trimmed by 4 bases and J by 6 bases, 7 bases remained unmatched. The CDR3 length is 15 residues. CDR1 SGHRS and CDR2 YFSETQ come from the germline V gene. Overall study results and limits: Significantly more large CDR3 similarity clusters arose among expanded TCRs than among controls.

Time point here: pre-sensitization, week 0. The treatment denotes: therapeutic diphenylcyclopropenone sensitization with weekly scalp DPC. Individual cDNA molecules (in the library) carried attached unique molecular identifiers. TCRdb reanalysed the RACE reads using MiXCR and keeps one entry per CDR3 protein. The sample yields some 38,000 distinct CDR3 sequences, 7.5% to 8% seen once. The clonotype originates from a woman between 45 and 65 years old with alopecia areata. Some clones in this sample may be carry-over from other donors' samples. Sequenced material: whole blood, taken in connection with sensitization to the hapten diphenylcyclopropenone (DPC). V gene TRBV5-1 combines with J gene TRBJ1-6, with TRBD1 matching 7 bases. The CDR3 sequence is CASSMGQSSNSPLHF. DNA of the CDR3: TGCGCCAGCAGCATGGGACAGTCGTCTAATTCACCCCTCCACTTT.